This TCR beta chain was profiled in a study of T-cell memory formation after mild COVID-19. Findings and limits, study-wide: Cross-reactive memory seemingly joined, as some responding clones were found in pre-infection memory. Chiefly within CM and EM were the contracting CD4+ clones; CD8+ ones were within EMRA. Later expanders leaned CD4+, whereas clones that contracted between day 15 and 85 were balanced CD4/CD8.

The CDR3 spans 15 residues. Trimming cost V 2 bases and J 1 base; bases outside gene matches: 1. Constant-segment-primed 5'RACE gave TCR alpha and TCR beta cDNA libraries with sample barcodes and UMIs. TCRdb fed the 5' RACE reads into MiXCR, producing one record per CDR3 protein. The repertoire holds a few hundred thousand distinct CDR3 sequences, with around 27% as singletons. On this clonotype itself: As yet, its antigen is unknown.

Sequences were obtained from PBMCs or a T cell subset sorted from them (not recorded which). This sequence was found in an adult woman who had mild COVID-19 (a few samples of this study predate the infection). Cell type and time point are not known. The chain links TRBV12-3 or TRBV12-4 to TRBJ2-5; 10 bases line up with TRBD2. The CDR3 reads CASSLRTSGQETQYF. The CDR3 nucleotides read TGTGCCAGCAGTTTAAGGACTAGCGGCCAAGAGACCCAGTACTTC.